This passage covers 20 T cell receptor beta chains from one sample sequenced in a study of beta chain features in type 1 diabetes. Of the isolated RNA, all was reverse transcribed, and so the sequenced material was expressed TCRB transcripts. Only in-frame clones appear in the TCRdb table, and some are missing; sequencing was by immunoSEQ multiplex PCR. This sample has around 340,000 clones; 8% occur once, and the top ten carry around 0.44%. The specimen sequenced was central memory CD4+ T cells from blood. The origin of the receptors is a woman aged 18-30 years in good health.

This clone occurred many times. The chain links TRBV11-2 to TRBJ1-4; D ambiguous. This CDR3 is built from 14 residues. Looked up from germline, CDR1 is SGHAT and CDR2 is FQNNGV. Trimming took 2 bases from V and 8 from J, leaving 12 bases between them. The CDR3 coding sequence is TGTGCCAGCAGCTTACCCACAGTACGCGAAAAACTGTTTTTT. It is translated as CASSLPTVREKLFF. The full variable domain, its missing parts supplied by reference TRBV11-2 and TRBJ1-4, is EAGVAQSPRYKIIEKRQSVAFWCNPISGHATLYWYQQILGQGPKLLIQFQNNGVVDDSQLPKDRFSAERLKGVDSTLKIQPAKLEDSAVYLCASSLPTVREKLFFGSGTQLSVL.

The chain employs TRBV4-1 and TRBJ1-1, with TRBD1 identical over 10 bases. The CDR3 runs 19 residues. With 3 bases clipped from V and 5 bases from J, the junction kept 18 bases outside the gene matches. CDR1 and CDR2 (germline): MGHRA, YSYEKL. CDR3 region: CASSHDRGRRTIVRTEAFF. The CDR3 coding sequence is TGCGCCAGCAGCCACGACAGGGGGCGCCGGACTATTGTTAGGACTGAAGCTTTCTTT.

This clone was counted ten times or more. The chain employs TRBV10-3 and TRBJ1-1, with D maybe TRBD1 (5 bases). The CDR3 contains 13 residues. V dropped 8 bases and J dropped 11 bases, with 21 bases sitting between them. Germline V gene sequence: CDR1 ENHRY, CDR2 SYGVKD. CDR3 DNA: TGTGCCATCTCGGGGCCTTACTCTAGTTGGGCTTTCTTT. This codes for CAISGPYSSWAFF.

This clone has just a few counts. The chain recombines TRBV2 with TRBJ2-5; no clear D gene. The CDR3 contains 14 residues. CDR1 is SNHLY and CDR2 is FYNNEI in the germline V gene. V was shortened by 3 bases and J by 2 bases, with 10 bases between the two germline ends. In nucleotides, the CDR3 is TGTGCCAGCAGTGATAGTACCGGGCAAGAGACCCAGTACTTC. Its protein product is CASSDSTGQETQYF. The full variable domain, with the rest looked up from reference TRBV2 and TRBJ2-5, is EPEVTQTPSHQVTQMGQEVILRCVPISNHLYFYWYRQILGQKVEFLVSFYNNEISEKSEIFDDQFSVERPDGSNFTLKIRSTKLEDSAMYFCASSDSTGQETQYFGPGTRLLVL.

The chain recombines TRBV5-1 with TRBJ1-1; D perhaps matches TRBD1 (5 bases). Trimming took 2 bases from V and 5 from J, leaving 16 bases between them. This CDR3 has 15 amino acids. The germline V gene has CDR1 SGHRS and CDR2 YFSETQ. CDR3 amino acids: CASSFEGLRGTEAFF. The CDR3 DNA reads as TGCGCCAGCAGCTTTGAGGGGCTACGGGGGACTGAAGCTTTCTTT. Full variable domain (outside the CDR3, taken from reference TRBV5-1 and TRBJ1-1): KAGVTQTPRYLIKTRGQQVTLSCSPISGHRSVSWYQQTPGQGLQFLFEYFSETQRNKGNFPGRFSGRQFSNSRSEMNVSTLELGDSALYLCASSFEGLRGTEAFFGQGTRLTVV.

The genes are TRBV6-5 and TRBJ1-1; TRBD1 might be the D (5 bases). Germline V gene data show CDR1 as MNHEY and CDR2 as SVGAGI. The V end was cut by 0 bases, the J end by 4 bases, with 15 bases between. The CDR3 spans 16 residues. CDR3 nucleotide sequence: TGTGCCAGCAGTTACTCGAGGAATTTAGGGACCACTGAAGCTTTCTTT. Its protein is CASSYSRNLGTTEAFF.

This clone appeared a few times. Other DNA sequences of this sample code for an identical CDR3. The V gene is TRBV5-1, the J gene TRBJ1-1, with D hard to call. The V end lost 2 bases, the J end lost 5 bases, and 10 bases lay between the germline ends. The germline CDR1 and CDR2 sequences are SGHRS and YFSETQ. The CDR3 loop spans 13 amino acids. The CDR3 protein is CASSLGQDTEAFF. The CDR3 DNA follows: TGCGCCAGCAGCTTAGGTCAGGATACTGAAGCTTTCTTT.

The chain is built from TRBV11-1 and TRBJ2-5; 11 bases match TRBD1. With 5 bases clipped from V and 4 bases from J, the junction kept 3 bases outside the gene matches. CDR3 size: 14 residues. Germline CDR1 and CDR2: SGHAT and FQDESV (reference sequence). CDR3 amino acids: CASSRTGGAETQYF. The CDR3 coding sequence is TGTGCCAGCAGCCGGACAGGGGGCGCAGAGACCCAGTACTTC.

The chain links TRBV7-8 to TRBJ2-3, with D perhaps given as TRBD1 or TRBD2 (5 bases each). The germline CDR1 and CDR2 sequences are SGHVS and FQNEAQ. The CDR3 sequence is 14 residues long. Trimming took 5 bases from V and 6 from J, leaving 15 bases between them. In DNA, the CDR3 is TGTGCCAGCAGCCCGAATTGGGGCGGGGATACGCAGTATTTT. Encoded protein: CASSPNWGGDTQYF.

The chain links TRBV6-5 to TRBJ2-5; D remains ambiguous. Germline loops: CDR1 MNHEY, CDR2 SVGAGI. V was cut by 0 bases and J by 7 bases, with 12 bases left in between. CDR3 length equals 14 residues. CDR3 sequence: CASSYSTALGTQYF. DNA of the CDR3: TGTGCCAGCAGTTACTCGACCGCGCTAGGGACCCAGTACTTC.

CDR3 loop: CASSLDHQGYTF. CDR3 nucleotides: TGCGCCAGCAGCTTGGACCACCAGGGCTACACCTTC. The V call is TRBV5-1, the J call TRBJ1-2; no clear D. Germline CDR1 SGHRS, CDR2 YFSETQ. The CDR3 covers 12 residues. Trimming shortened V by 0 bases and J by 8 bases, and 8 bases separated the two germline ends.

This clone was found a few times. V usage is TRBV6-5 and J usage is TRBJ2-7, with D possibly matching TRBD1 (5 bases). V lost 6 bases, J lost 3 bases, and 12 bases lay in between. There are 13 residues in the CDR3. The germline gives CDR1 MNHEY, CDR2 SVGAGI. The CDR3 loop is CASSRLTVYEQYF. The CDR3 nucleotides are TGTGCCAGCAGCCGACTGACAGTCTACGAGCAGTACTTC.

The chain couples TRBV5-1 to TRBJ2-2; 11 positions agree with TRBD2. The junction had 4 bases not matched to a gene; V was cut back by 4 bases and J by 2 bases. CDR1 is SGHRS, CDR2 YFSETQ, per germline. This CDR3 contains 16 residues. The CDR3 DNA follows: TGCGCCAGCAGCCCGGGGACTAGCGGAAACACCGGGGAGCTGTTTTTT. It specifies CASSPGTSGNTGELFF.

This clone has just a few counts. The chain is built from TRBV28 and TRBJ2-5, with D unresolved. The germline gives CDR1 MDHEN, CDR2 SYDVKM. This CDR3 comprises 11 residues. V was trimmed by 6 bases and J by 8 bases, leaving 10 bases between them. DNA of the CDR3: TGTGCCAGCAGGGATAAGAGAACCCAGTACTTC. Encoded protein: CASRDKRTQYF.

A few counts support this clone. This sample also contains other DNA sequences that code for the same CDR3. This sequence joins TRBV29-1 and TRBJ2-3; possibly TRBD2 for D (5 bases). The CDR3 has 12 amino acids. CDR1 SQVTM and CDR2 ANQGSEA come from the germline V gene. V shed 6 bases and J shed 0 bases, with 7 bases lying between them. This chain's CDR3 is CSVEGSTDTQYF. CDR3 sequence (DNA): TGCAGCGTCGAGGGTAGCACAGATACGCAGTATTTT.

The V call is TRBV5-6, the J call TRBJ2-3; D gene uncertain. CDR1 is SGHDT, CDR2 YYEEEE, per germline. V was pared by 4 bases and J by 4 bases, with 10 bases between. The CDR3 contains 13 residues. CDR3 residues: CASSLYLADTQYF. In DNA, the CDR3 is TGTGCCAGCAGCCTCTATCTTGCAGATACGCAGTATTTT.

This clone appeared a single time. A much larger clone differs from this one at a single base, so this may be a read error. V gene TRBV9 combines with J gene TRBJ2-7; TRBD2 matches 9 bases. CDR3 size: 14 residues. The germline V gene has CDR1 SGDLS and CDR2 YYNGEE. J was trimmed by 7 bases and V by 7 bases; bases with no gene match: 12. The CDR3 nucleotides read TGTGCCAGCGGCCCAGAGCGGGGGGCGGGTGAGCAGTACTTC. Protein sequence: CASGPERGAGEQYF.

The rearrangement joins TRBV9 to TRBJ1-2; no clear D gene. CDR1 is SGDLS, CDR2 YYNGEE, per germline. Trimming shortened V by 4 bases and J by 5 bases, and 9 bases separated the two germline ends. CDR3 length equals 12 residues. This CDR3 reads CASSSDNYGYTF. The CDR3 nucleotides are TGTGCCAGCAGCAGTGACAATTATGGCTACACCTTC.

This clone has a handful of counts. The chain has TRBV5-4 and TRBJ1-2, with 9 bases identical to TRBD1. After removal of 4 bases from V and 4 bases from J, the junction contained 8 bases not matched to a gene. This CDR3 spans 15 amino acids. Looked up from germline, CDR1 is SGHNT and CDR2 is YYREEE (reference sequence). As DNA, the CDR3 is TGTGCCAGCAGCCTAGGGGACAGGGAATTCTATGGCTACACCTTC. Protein: CASSLGDREFYGYTF.

This chain links TRBV2 with TRBJ1-5; the match to TRBD1 covers 7 bases. V shed 8 bases and J 4 bases; nucleotides not matched to a gene: 11. CDR1 and CDR2 (germline): SNHLY, FYNNEI. This CDR3 region has 15 residues. The CDR3 nucleotides are TGTGCCAGCGGGGGGGACAGATCCGGTAATCAGCCCCAGCATTTT. As protein: CASGGDRSGNQPQHF.